The clone carrying this TCR beta chain turned up a few times. No antigen is known for it. Trimming took 4 bases from V and 5 from J, leaving 11 bases between them. Germline V gene sequence: CDR1 SGHTA, CDR2 FQGNSA. The CDR3 loop spans 14 amino acids. The data belong to a study of beta chain features in type 1 diabetes. Expressed TCRB transcripts were sequenced after all isolated RNA was converted to cDNA. Some clones are missing from TCRdb's copy, which holds only in-frame ones; the method was immunoSEQ multiplex PCR. This sample has about 270,000 clones; roughly an eighth occur once, and the top ten carry more than 0.015%. Study outcomes and limitations: Researchers report that Type 1 diabetes patients had moderately but significantly shorter TCRB CDR3s across all four CD4+ subsets.

The origin of this receptor is a young man with type 1 diabetes. This rearrangement joins TRBV7-2 to TRBJ2-2, with D perhaps matching TRBD1 (6 bases). Sequenced material: naive CD4+ T cells from blood. CDR3 amino acids: CASSSFTGTGELFF. CDR3 DNA: TGTGCCAGCAGCTCCTTCACAGGGACCGGGGAGCTGTTTTTT.